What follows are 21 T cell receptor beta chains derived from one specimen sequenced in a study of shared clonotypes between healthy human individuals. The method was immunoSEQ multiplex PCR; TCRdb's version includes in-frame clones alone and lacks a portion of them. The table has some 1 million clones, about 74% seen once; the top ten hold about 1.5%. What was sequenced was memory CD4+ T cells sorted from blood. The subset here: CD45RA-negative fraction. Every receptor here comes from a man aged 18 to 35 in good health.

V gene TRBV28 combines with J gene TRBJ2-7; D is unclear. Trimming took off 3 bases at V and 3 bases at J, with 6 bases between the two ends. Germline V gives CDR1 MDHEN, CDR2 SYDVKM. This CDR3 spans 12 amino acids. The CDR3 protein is CASSFELYEQYF. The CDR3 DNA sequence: TGTGCCAGCAGTTTTGAGCTCTACGAGCAGTACTTC.

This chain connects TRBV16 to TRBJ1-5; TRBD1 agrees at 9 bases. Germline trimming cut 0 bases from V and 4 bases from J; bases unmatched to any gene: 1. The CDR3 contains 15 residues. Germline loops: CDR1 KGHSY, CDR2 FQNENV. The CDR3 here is CASSQSGQGNQPQHF. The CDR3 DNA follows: TGTGCCAGCAGCCAATCGGGACAGGGAAATCAGCCCCAGCATTTT.

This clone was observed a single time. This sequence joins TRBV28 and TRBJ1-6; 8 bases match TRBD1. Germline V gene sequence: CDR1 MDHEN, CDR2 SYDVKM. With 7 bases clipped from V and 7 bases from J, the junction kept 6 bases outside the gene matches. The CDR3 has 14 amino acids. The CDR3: CASTPGGLNSPLHF. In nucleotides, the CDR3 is TGTGCCAGCACCCCAGGGGGCTTGAATTCACCCCTCCACTTT.

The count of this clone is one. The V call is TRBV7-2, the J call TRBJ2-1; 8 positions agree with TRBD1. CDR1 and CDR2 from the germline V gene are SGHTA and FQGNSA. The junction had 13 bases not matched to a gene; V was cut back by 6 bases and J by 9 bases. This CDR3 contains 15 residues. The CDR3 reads CASRQDRVRQREQFF. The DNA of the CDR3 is TGTGCCAGCAGGCAGGACAGGGTAAGGCAACGTGAGCAGTTCTTC. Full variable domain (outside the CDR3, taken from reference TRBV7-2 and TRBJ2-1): GAGVSQSPSNKVTEKGKDVELRCDPISGHTALYWYRQSLGQGLEFLIYFQGNSAPDKSGLPSDRFSAERTGGSVSTLTIQRTQQEDSAVYLCASRQDRVRQREQFFGPGTRLTVL.

CDR3 in DNA: TGTGCCAGCAGCGGACAGGGTTCCCAGCCCCAGCATTTT. Its protein is CASSGQGSQPQHF. The chain combines TRBV25-1 with TRBJ1-5; 8 bases match TRBD1. This CDR3 has 13 residues. Germline CDR1 is MGHDK and CDR2 is SYGVNS. V dropped 6 bases and J dropped 7; count of bases not matched to a gene: 5.

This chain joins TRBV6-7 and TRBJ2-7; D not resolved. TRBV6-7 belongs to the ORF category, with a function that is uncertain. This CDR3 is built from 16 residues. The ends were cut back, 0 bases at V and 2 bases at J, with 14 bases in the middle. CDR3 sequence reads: CASSYSKLECAYEQYF. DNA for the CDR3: TGTGCCAGCAGTTACTCGAAGCTAGAGTGTGCCTACGAGCAGTACTTC.

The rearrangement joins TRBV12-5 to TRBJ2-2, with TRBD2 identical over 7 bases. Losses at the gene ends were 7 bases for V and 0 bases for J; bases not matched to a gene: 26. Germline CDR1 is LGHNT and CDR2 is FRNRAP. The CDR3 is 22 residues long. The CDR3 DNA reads TGTGCTAGTGCCCGTCGACCGGGACTATCCGTTATAGAGAAGTCGAACACCGGGGAGCTGTTTTTT. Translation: CASARRPGLSVIEKSNTGELFF.

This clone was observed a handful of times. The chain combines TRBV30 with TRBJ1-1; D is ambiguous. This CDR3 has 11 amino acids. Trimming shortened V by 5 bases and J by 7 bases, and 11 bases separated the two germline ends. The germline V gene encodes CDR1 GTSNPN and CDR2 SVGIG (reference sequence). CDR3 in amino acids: CAWGKLGEAFF. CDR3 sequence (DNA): TGTGCCTGGGGGAAGCTTGGTGAAGCTTTCTTT. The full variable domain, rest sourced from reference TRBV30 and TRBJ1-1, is SQTIHQWPATLVQPVGSPLSLECTVEGTSNPNLYWYRQAAGRGLQLLFYSVGIGQISSEVPQNLSASRPQDRQFILSSKKLLLSDSGFYLCAWGKLGEAFFGQGTRLTVV.

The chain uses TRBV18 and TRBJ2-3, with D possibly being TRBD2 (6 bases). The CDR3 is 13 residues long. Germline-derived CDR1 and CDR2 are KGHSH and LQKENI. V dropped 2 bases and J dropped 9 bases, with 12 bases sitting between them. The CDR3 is CASSPERAGTQYF. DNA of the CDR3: TGTGCCAGCTCACCAGAGCGAGCGGGCACGCAGTATTTT.

The CDR3 here is CASSPPGNQETQYF. CDR3 DNA sequence: TGTGCCAGCAGCCCACCGGGGAACCAAGAGACCCAGTACTTC. The chain employs TRBV7-6 and TRBJ2-5, with D possibly being TRBD2 (5 bases). CDR3 length: 14 residues. The germline CDR1 and CDR2 sequences are SGHVS and FNYEAQ. Trimming took off 5 bases at V and 0 bases at J, with 10 bases between the two ends.

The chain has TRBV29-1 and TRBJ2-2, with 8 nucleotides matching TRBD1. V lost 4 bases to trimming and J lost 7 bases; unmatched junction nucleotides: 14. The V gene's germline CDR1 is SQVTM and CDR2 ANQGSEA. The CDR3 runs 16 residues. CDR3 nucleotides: TGCAGCGTTGGGATGGACAGGGTTGTTGTTGGCGGGGAGCTGTTTTTT. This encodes CSVGMDRVVVGGELFF.

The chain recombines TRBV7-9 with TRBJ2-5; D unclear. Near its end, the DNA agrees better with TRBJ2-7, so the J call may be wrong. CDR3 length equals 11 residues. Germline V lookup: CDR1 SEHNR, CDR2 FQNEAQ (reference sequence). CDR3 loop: CASGRTDEQYF. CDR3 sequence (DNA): TGTGCCAGCGGCCGGACCGACGAGCAGTACTTC.

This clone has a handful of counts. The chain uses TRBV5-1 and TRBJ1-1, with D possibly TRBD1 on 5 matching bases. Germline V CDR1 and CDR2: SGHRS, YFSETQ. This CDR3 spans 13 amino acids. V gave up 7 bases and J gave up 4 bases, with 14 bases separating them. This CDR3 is CASSFGRATEAFF. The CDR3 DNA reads TGCGCCAGCTCCTTTGGCAGGGCCACTGAAGCTTTCTTT.

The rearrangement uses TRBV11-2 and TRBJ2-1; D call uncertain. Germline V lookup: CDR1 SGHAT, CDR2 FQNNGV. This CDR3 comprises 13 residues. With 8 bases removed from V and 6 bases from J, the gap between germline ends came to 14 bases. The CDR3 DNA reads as TGTGCCAGCGGGCGTCTAGTCGGCAATGAGCAGTTCTTC. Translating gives CASGRLVGNEQFF.

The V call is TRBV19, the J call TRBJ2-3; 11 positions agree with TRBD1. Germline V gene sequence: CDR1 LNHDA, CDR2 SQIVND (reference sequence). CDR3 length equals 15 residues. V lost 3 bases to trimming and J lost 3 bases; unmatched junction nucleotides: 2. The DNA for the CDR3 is TGTGCCAGTAGTATGGACAGGGGGCAAACAGATACGCAGTATTTT. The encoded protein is CASSMDRGQTDTQYF. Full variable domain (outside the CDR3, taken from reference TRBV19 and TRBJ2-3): DGGITQSPKYLFRKEGQNVTLSCEQNLNHDAMYWYRQDPGQGLRLIYYSQIVNDFQKGDIAEGYSVSREKKESFPLTVTSAQKNPTAFYLCASSMDRGQTDTQYFGPGTRLTVL.

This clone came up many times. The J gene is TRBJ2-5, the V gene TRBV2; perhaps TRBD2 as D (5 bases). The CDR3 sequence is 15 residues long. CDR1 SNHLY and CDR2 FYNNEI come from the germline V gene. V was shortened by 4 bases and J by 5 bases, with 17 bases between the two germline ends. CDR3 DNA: TGTGCCAGCAGTGGGGGATTCTCTAGAGGGGAGACCCAGTACTTC. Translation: CASSGGFSRGETQYF.

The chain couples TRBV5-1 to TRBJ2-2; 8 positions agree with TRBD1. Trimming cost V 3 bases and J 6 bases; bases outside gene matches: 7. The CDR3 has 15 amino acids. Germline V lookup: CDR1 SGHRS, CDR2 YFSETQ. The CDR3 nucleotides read TGCGCCAGCAGCTCGTCGACAGGGGAATCCGGGGAGCTGTTTTTT. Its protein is CASSSSTGESGELFF.

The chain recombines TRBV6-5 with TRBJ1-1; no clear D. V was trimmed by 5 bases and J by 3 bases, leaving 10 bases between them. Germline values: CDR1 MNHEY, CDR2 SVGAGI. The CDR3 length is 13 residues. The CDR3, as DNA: TGTGCCAGCAGTCGACACGTGGACACTGAAGCTTTCTTT. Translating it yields CASSRHVDTEAFF.

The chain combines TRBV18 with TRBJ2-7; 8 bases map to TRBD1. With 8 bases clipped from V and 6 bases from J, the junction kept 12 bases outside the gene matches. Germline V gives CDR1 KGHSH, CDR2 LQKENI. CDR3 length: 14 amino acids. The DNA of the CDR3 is TGTGCCAGCCGCACCGGGACAGGTTCGGTCGAGCAGTACTTC. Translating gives CASRTGTGSVEQYF.

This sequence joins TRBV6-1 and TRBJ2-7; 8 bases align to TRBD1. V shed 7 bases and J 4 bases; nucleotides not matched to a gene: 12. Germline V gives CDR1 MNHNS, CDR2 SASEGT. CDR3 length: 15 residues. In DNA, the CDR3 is TGTGCCAGCAACCTACTCTGGGACAGGTCTTACGAGCAGTACTTC. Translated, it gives CASNLLWDRSYEQYF.

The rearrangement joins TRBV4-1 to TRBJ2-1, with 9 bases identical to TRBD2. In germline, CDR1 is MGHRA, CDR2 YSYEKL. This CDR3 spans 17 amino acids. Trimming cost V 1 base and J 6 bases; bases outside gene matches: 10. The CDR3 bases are TGCGCCAGCAGCCAAGCCGTTTCAGCGGGAGGTACCAATGAGCAGTTCTTC. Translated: CASSQAVSAGGTNEQFF.